This T cell receptor (beta chain) was captured in a study of vaccination effects on CD4 cells after COVID-19. Looked up from germline, CDR1 is SGHRS and CDR2 is YFSETQ. This CDR3 contains 17 residues. V lost 4 bases and J 0 bases, leaving 16 bases between the germline ends. The protocol was immunoSEQ multiplex PCR, while the TCRdb copy is restricted to in-frame clones and leaves out a portion. The table lists around 36,000 clones, roughly 76% of them singletons. ViraFEST assay sequencing came after antigen-specific CD4+ T cells were expanded with viral peptide pools. Researchers isolated CD4+ T cells once about eleven days of culture had elapsed. Negative nucleocapsid antibody tests before and after vaccination confirmed no previous SARS-CoV-2 infection. IL-2 medium took the place of half the medium on both days 3 and 7. This clone was found a few times. Its antigen is still unknown.

This clonotype originated in a human donor who received a COVID-19 vaccine. The chain uses TRBV5-1 and TRBJ2-2; D is possibly TRBD1 (6 bases). Specimen: CD4+ T cells from PBMCs cultured with SARS-CoV-2 spike peptides, collected before COVID-19 vaccination. The CDR3 sequence is CASSPGRGSTNTGELFF. CDR3 DNA sequence: TGCGCCAGCAGCCCCGGTAGGGGGAGTACGAACACCGGGGAGCTGTTTTTT.